These T cell receptor beta chains were read from a single sample in a study of regulatory T cells in long-lasting Graves disease. Via MiXCR, TCRdb re-called the multiplex PCR reads, giving one row per CDR3 protein. The data contain roughly 610,000 distinct CDR3 sequences, around 15% of them seen just once; the ten biggest clones take up about 11%. This same sample was also taken into another study, of T cells in Graves' hyperthyroidism and ophthalmopathy.

The sample in question was peripheral blood mononuclear cells (PBMCs), obtained at new diagnosis, from a patient treated with antithyroid drugs. Receptor source: a man aged 18 to 30 with Graves disease. Each CDR3 is given with its conserved first and last residue. The D gene is left open where the match is weak. The size of a clone is reported for some rows only, either as once, few or many, or as a class for expanded clones.

d_gene	j_gene	v_gene	abundance	len	CDR3aa	CDR3nt
TRBD2	TRBJ2-7	TRBV5-1	many	15	CASSLVSGSSYEQYF	TGCGCCAGCAGCTTGGTTAGCGGGAGCTCCTACGAGCAGTACTTC
TRBD2	TRBJ2-4	TRBV20-1	few	16	CSARDSSGRVGNIQYF	TGCAGTGCTAGAGATTCTAGCGGGAGAGTCGGAAACATTCAGTACTTC
NA	TRBJ2-7	TRBV11-2	NA	14	CASSLEPFSYEQYF	TGTGCCAGCAGCTTAGAGCCCTTCTCCTACGAGCAGTACTTC
TRBD1	TRBJ2-3	TRBV6-2/TRBV6-3	many	16	CASSGTDRVGTDTQYF	TGTGCCAGCAGTGGGACCGACAGGGTGGGCACAGATACGCAGTATTTT
TRBD1	TRBJ2-7	TRBV6-1	few	14	CASSIDGQGYEQYF	TGTGCCAGCAGTATAGACGGACAGGGCTACGAGCAGTACTTC
NA	TRBJ2-1	TRBV19	few	16	CASSIDVAGTHNEQFF	TGTGCCAGTAGTATAGACGTGGCGGGAACGCACAATGAGCAGTTCTTC
TRBD1	TRBJ2-2	TRBV12-3/TRBV12-4	many	18	CASSTPSTGGRNTGELFF	TGTGCCAGCAGTACTCCATCGACAGGGGGTCGGAACACCGGGGAGCTGTTTTTT
TRBD1	TRBJ2-5	TRBV11-2	few	14	CASSSGQGVETQYF	TGTGCCAGCAGCTCGGGACAGGGGGTGGAGACCCAGTACTTC
NA	TRBJ2-3	TRBV5-1	NA	16	CASSLPRGTSTDTQYF	TGCGCCAGCAGCTTGCCGAGGGGGACTAGCACAGATACGCAGTATTTT
NA	TRBJ2-7	TRBV7-9	NA	16	CASSLAWSEQGYEQYF	TGTGCCAGCAGCTTAGCTTGGTCAGAGCAGGGCTACGAGCAGTACTTC
TRBD2	TRBJ2-7	TRBV30	NA	14	CALGLAGGGGEQYF	TGTGCCTTGGGACTAGCGGGAGGAGGGGGCGAGCAGTACTTC
NA	TRBJ2-7	TRBV11-2	many	13	CASSLDRGSEQYF	TGTGCCAGCAGCTTAGATCGGGGGAGCGAGCAGTACTTC